This T cell receptor beta chain was recorded in a study of pediatric ulcerative colitis. This clone was observed a single time. Using immunoSEQ multiplex PCR, the repertoire was profiled, and TCRdb retains in-frame clones only, with some absent. Among about 64,000 clones listed, 86% were seen once. CDR1 is MNHEY, CDR2 SMNVEV, per germline (reference sequence). V was shortened by 5 bases and J by 6 bases, with 18 bases between the two germline ends. The CDR3 is made up of 15 amino acids. Sequencing input: blood. This chain joins TRBV27 and TRBJ2-3; no clear D. This TCR derives from a boy aged 5 to 17 with severe ulcerative colitis. The CDR3 DNA follows: TGTGCCAGCAGTGGAGACATGCCCACTCGGGATACGCAGTATTTT. It yields the protein CASSGDMPTRDTQYF.